The subject of this entry is one T cell receptor beta chain. Its antigen is undetermined. RNA transcripts served as template for amplifying TCR beta CDR3 sequences. The first-round RT-PCR employed HTBI primers together with the Qiagen OneStep RT-PCR kit. A multiplex PCR was then performed as the second round. TCRdb used MiXCR to reprocess the multiplex PCR reads, holding one entry per CDR3 protein. The top ten hold approximately 44% of the sample, which has roughly 220,000 distinct CDR3 sequences, 45% seen once. The sample originates from a study of Graves' ophthalmopathy and Graves' hyperthyroidism. Study findings and constraints: The blood repertoire also included most expanded thyroid clonotypes above 0.001 frequency.

Uncontrolled infections, other autoimmune diseases, pregnancy or lactation barred patients from enrollment. The PBMCs used were ones drawn from approximately 10 ml of fresh peripheral blood. With V trimmed by 1 base and J by 0 bases, 6 bases remained unmatched. Per the germline V gene, CDR1 is DFQATT and CDR2 is SNEGSKA (reference sequence). There are 17 residues in the CDR3. The sequence was obtained from an adult man with Graves' ophthalmopathy. V is TRBV20-1 and J is TRBJ1-4; 9 bases are shared with TRBD1. Sample: peripheral blood. CDR3 amino acids: CSARGTGEAATNEKLFF. The CDR3 nucleotides read TGCAGTGCTAGAGGGACAGGGGAGGCCGCAACTAATGAAAAACTGTTTTTT.